A selection of T cell receptor beta chains follows, all from one sample in a study of blood T cells in healthy people across ages. TCRdb reprocessed the 5' RACE reads via MiXCR and lists one record per CDR3 protein. The sample has around 1.1 million distinct CDR3 sequences; about two fifths are singletons. Sequencing was carried out using blood. The receptor source for this set is a man aged 18 to 29 in good health. CDR3s include the opening cysteine and the closing phenylalanine or tryptophan. A D gene is named only where the DNA matches it firmly. Clone size is stated in some rows and not others, as once, few, many or a class when expanded.

J gene: TRBJ2-7
D gene: TRBD2
clone size: NA
V gene: TRBV4-2
CDR3 protein: CASSQDATSGLYEQYF
CDR3 DNA: TGTGCCAGCAGCCAAGATGCCACTAGCGGCCTCTACGAGCAGTACTTC

J gene: TRBJ2-1
D gene: NA
clone size: few
V gene: TRBV28
CDR3 protein: CASSSPTPDRYNEQFF
CDR3 DNA: TGTGCCAGCAGCTCGCCTACCCCAGACAGATACAATGAGCAGTTCTTC

J gene: TRBJ2-1
D gene: NA
clone size: many
V gene: TRBV4-3
CDR3 protein: CASSQDLEVREQFF
CDR3 DNA: TGCGCCAGCAGCCAAGATTTAGAAGTAAGGGAGCAGTTCTTC

J gene: TRBJ1-5
D gene: NA
clone size: NA
V gene: TRBV20-1
CDR3 protein: CSARDREYSNQPQHF
CDR3 DNA: TGCAGTGCTAGGGACCGGGAATATAGTAATCAGCCCCAGCATTTT

J gene: TRBJ2-5
D gene: NA
clone size: NA
V gene: TRBV20-1
CDR3 protein: CSALRDEQETQYF
CDR3 DNA: TGCAGTGCACTCCGGGACGAGCAAGAGACCCAGTACTTC

J gene: TRBJ1-1
D gene: TRBD1
clone size: NA
V gene: TRBV6-5
CDR3 protein: CASSWDSPNTEAFF
CDR3 DNA: TGTGCCAGCAGCTGGGACAGTCCTAACACTGAAGCTTTCTTT

J gene: TRBJ2-1
D gene: NA
clone size: NA
V gene: TRBV6-6
CDR3 protein: CASSSSRVSGQFF
CDR3 DNA: TGTGCCAGCAGTTCCTCCCGGGTCTCTGGACAGTTCTTC

J gene: TRBJ2-3
D gene: NA
clone size: NA
V gene: TRBV12-3/TRBV12-4
CDR3 protein: CASSVAGRYDTQYF
CDR3 DNA: TGTGCCAGCAGCGTGGCGGGGAGGTACGATACGCAGTATTTT

J gene: TRBJ2-3
D gene: TRBD2
clone size: many
V gene: TRBV20-1
CDR3 protein: CSGETSGGTDTQYF
CDR3 DNA: TGCAGTGGAGAGACTAGCGGGGGCACAGATACGCAGTATTTT

J gene: TRBJ1-5
D gene: NA
clone size: few
V gene: TRBV4-1
CDR3 protein: CASSQLPGANYQPQHF
CDR3 DNA: TGCGCCAGCAGCCAACTGCCGGGAGCGAATTATCAGCCCCAGCATTTT

J gene: TRBJ1-5
D gene: NA
clone size: few
V gene: TRBV20-1
CDR3 protein: CSARRNGGGQPQHF
CDR3 DNA: TGCAGTGCTAGAAGGAACGGCGGAGGTCAGCCCCAGCATTTT

J gene: TRBJ2-1
D gene: TRBD1
clone size: NA
V gene: TRBV4-1
CDR3 protein: CASSRPGTGVYEQFF
CDR3 DNA: TGCGCCAGCAGCCGACCCGGGACAGGGGTTTATGAGCAGTTCTTC

J gene: TRBJ2-7
D gene: NA
clone size: NA
V gene: TRBV20-1
CDR3 protein: CSARDRYIYEQYF
CDR3 DNA: TGCAGTGCCAGAGACAGGTATATCTACGAGCAGTACTTC

J gene: TRBJ1-1
D gene: TRBD1
clone size: NA
V gene: TRBV4-3
CDR3 protein: CASSSRTGVNTEAFF
CDR3 DNA: TGCGCCAGCAGCAGCCGGACAGGGGTGAACACTGAAGCTTTCTTT

J gene: TRBJ1-5
D gene: NA
clone size: NA
V gene: TRBV29-1
CDR3 protein: CSVAEGEGWQPQHF
CDR3 DNA: TGCAGCGTCGCGGAAGGGGAAGGCTGGCAGCCCCAGCATTTT

J gene: TRBJ1-5
D gene: NA
clone size: NA
V gene: TRBV20-1
CDR3 protein: CSARDGKAGNQPQHF
CDR3 DNA: TGCAGTGCTAGAGATGGGAAGGCGGGGAATCAGCCCCAGCATTTT

J gene: TRBJ2-3
D gene: TRBD2
clone size: NA
V gene: TRBV20-1
CDR3 protein: CSAKQAGADSTDTQYF
CDR3 DNA: TGCAGTGCCAAACAAGCGGGGGCCGATAGCACAGATACGCAGTATTTT

J gene: TRBJ2-3
D gene: TRBD2
clone size: few
V gene: TRBV12-3/TRBV12-4
CDR3 protein: CASSISLAGPTDTQYF
CDR3 DNA: TGTGCCAGCAGTATTTCCTTAGCGGGACCCACAGATACGCAGTATTTT

J gene: TRBJ1-1
D gene: TRBD1
clone size: NA
V gene: TRBV6-2/TRBV6-3
CDR3 protein: CASSYEGGVLPPVNTEAFF
CDR3 DNA: TGTGCCAGCAGTTACGAAGGGGGCGTGCTTCCCCCCGTGAACACTGAAGCTTTCTTT

J gene: TRBJ2-1
D gene: TRBD1
clone size: NA
V gene: TRBV7-2
CDR3 protein: CASSLNGQGSSYNEQFF
CDR3 DNA: TGTGCCAGCAGCTTAAATGGACAGGGGTCGTCCTACAATGAGCAGTTCTTC

J gene: TRBJ1-4
D gene: NA
clone size: NA
V gene: TRBV7-2
CDR3 protein: CASSLFWVKSARGEKLFF
CDR3 DNA: TGTGCCAGCAGCTTATTTTGGGTCAAGAGCGCCCGAGGTGAAAAACTGTTTTTT

J gene: TRBJ2-7
D gene: NA
clone size: NA
V gene: TRBV6-2/TRBV6-3
CDR3 protein: CASSSPGRGEAYEQYF
CDR3 DNA: TGTGCCAGCAGTTCCCCTGGGCGGGGAGAAGCGTACGAGCAGTACTTC

J gene: TRBJ2-3
D gene: NA
clone size: few
V gene: TRBV10-3
CDR3 protein: CAISDRRGPVGTDTQYF
CDR3 DNA: TGTGCCATCAGTGATAGGAGGGGGCCGGTCGGCACAGATACGCAGTATTTT

J gene: TRBJ2-1
D gene: NA
clone size: NA
V gene: TRBV2
CDR3 protein: CASRVHERSYNEQFF
CDR3 DNA: TGTGCCAGCAGGGTCCACGAGAGGAGCTACAATGAGCAGTTCTTC

J gene: TRBJ1-1
D gene: NA
clone size: few
V gene: TRBV12-3/TRBV12-4
CDR3 protein: CASSLNPGLNTEAFF
CDR3 DNA: TGTGCCAGCAGTTTAAATCCAGGACTGAACACTGAAGCTTTCTTT

J gene: TRBJ2-5
D gene: NA
clone size: NA
V gene: TRBV3-1
CDR3 protein: CASSQDGSARYF
CDR3 DNA: TGTGCCAGCAGCCAAGACGGTTCGGCCCGGTACTTC

J gene: TRBJ1-2
D gene: NA
clone size: few
V gene: TRBV9
CDR3 protein: CASSSEQGAEYGYTF
CDR3 DNA: TGTGCCAGCAGCTCCGAACAGGGAGCGGAATATGGCTACACCTTC